This record covers a single T cell receptor (beta chain). The target antigen is unknown. The source of the sample is a study of blood T cells in healthy people across ages. Study results and limitations: Possibly, changes in expanded clonotypes were confounded because donor CMV status was unknown. Compared with aged donors, long-lived donors showed fewer expanded clones, suggesting selection.

The germline V gene has CDR1 MNHEY and CDR2 SMNVEV (reference sequence). The V gene lost 0 bases and the J gene lost 3 bases, with 10 bases spanning the gap. This CDR3 has 15 amino acids. Primed by a sample-barcoded 5' primer and a J-beta primer mix, a second PCR proceeded for 7 to 11 cycles. Via MiXCR, TCRdb re-called the 5' RACE reads, giving one row per CDR3 protein. This table has roughly 1,800,000 distinct CDR3 sequences, 49% appearing once. The sequence was collected from a woman aged 40 to 50 in good health. The V and J genes are TRBV27 and TRBJ2-3; D possibly corresponds to TRBD1 (6 bases). Sequencing input: blood. CDR3 sequence (DNA): TGTGCCAGCAGTTTATCGAGGCAGGGGACAGATACGCAGTATTTT. This gives the protein CASSLSRQGTDTQYF.